The 26 T cell receptor beta chains below come from one sample, sequenced in a study of T cells in Graves' hyperthyroidism and ophthalmopathy. Amplified regions were TCR beta CDR3 sequences from RNA transcripts. When the TCR CDR3 underwent first-round RT-PCR, the HTBI primer set was used. MiXCR was run by TCRdb on the multiplex PCR reads, yielding one entry per CDR3 protein. The sample consists of approximately 640,000 distinct CDR3 sequences, about 45% of them appearing once. Sequencing used peripheral blood or thyroid tissue (not recorded which). All receptors derive from an adult man with Graves' disease, either hyperthyroidism or ophthalmopathy (not recorded which).

There are a few counts of this clonotype. The rearrangement links TRBV24-1 to TRBJ2-2; the match to TRBD2 covers 8 bases. V lost 2 bases to trimming and J lost 6 bases; unmatched junction nucleotides: 7. This CDR3 spans 16 amino acids. Germline CDR1 reads KGHDR; CDR2 reads SFDVKD. CDR3 nucleotides: TGTGCCACCAGTGATTCGGCTAGCGGGTCGTCCGGGGAGCTGTTTTTT. Translated, it gives CATSDSASGSSGELFF.

The CDR3 DNA reads TGCGCCAGCAGCTTGGACGTGGGGGAGCTGTTTTTT. Translation gives CASSLDVGELFF. The chain uses TRBV5-1 and TRBJ2-2; D remains unclear. The CDR3 sequence is 12 residues long. Trimming stripped 0 bases from V and 8 bases from J, with 5 bases between. Germline CDR1 and CDR2: SGHRS and YFSETQ.

The chain couples TRBV12-3 or TRBV12-4 to TRBJ2-2; 7 positions match TRBD1. The length of the CDR3 is 13 residues. With V trimmed by 10 bases and J by 6 bases, 8 bases remained unmatched. CDR3 coding DNA: TGTGCCATCAGGAAACAGGGGTCCGGGGAGCTGTTTTTT. This sequence encodes CAIRKQGSGELFF.

This clonotype is a singleton in its sample. V usage is TRBV2 and J usage is TRBJ1-4, with a possible D match to TRBD1 (6 bases). This CDR3 is built from 19 residues. V was trimmed by 0 bases and J by 6 bases, leaving 23 bases between them. Germline V gene data show CDR1 as SNHLY and CDR2 as FYNNEI. The CDR3, as DNA: TGTGCCAGCAGTGAAGCGGTCTGGGTCACCGGGGGCGACTATGAAAAACTGTTTTTT. Translated, it gives CASSEAVWVTGGDYEKLFF.

On this clonotype: Because the CDR3's place on the DNA is in doubt, the DNA is left out and the CDR3 is given as listed by TCRdb. V and J are TRBV6-6 and TRBJ1-4; the D call of TRBD1 is as the table states it, not checked on the DNA. Germline V gene sequence: CDR1 MNHNY, CDR2 SVGAGI (reference sequence). The CDR3 has 14 amino acids, counting both end residues. CDR3 amino acids: CASILAGSNEKLFF.

The chain uses TRBV15 and TRBJ1-3, with TRBD1 matching over 8 bases. The CDR3 covers 16 residues. V trimming: 0 bases; J trimming: 3 bases; junction bases outside the gene matches: 4. CDR1 and CDR2 (germline): LNHNV, YYDKDF (reference sequence). CDR3 residues: CATSRDRTGLGNTIYF. The CDR3 nucleotides read TGTGCCACCAGCAGAGACCGGACAGGGCTTGGAAACACCATATATTTT.

This sequence joins TRBV15 and TRBJ1-4, with no clear D. The CDR3 loop spans 14 amino acids. V was cut by 0 bases and J by 8 bases, with 10 bases left in between. Looked up from germline, CDR1 is LNHNV and CDR2 is YYDKDF (reference sequence). The CDR3 nucleotides read TGTGCCACCAGCAGAGATTGGGGAGACGAAAAACTGTTTTTT. Its translation: CATSRDWGDEKLFF.

The rearrangement joins TRBV7-9 to TRBJ1-1; D remains unclear. Germline lookup yields CDR1 SEHNR and CDR2 FQNEAQ (reference sequence). This CDR3 comprises 13 residues. Trimming took off 6 bases at V and 12 bases at J, with 20 bases between the two ends. CDR3 protein: CASSDRTEFDTFF. As DNA, the CDR3 is TGTGCCAGCAGTGATAGGACGGAGTTCGACACTTTCTTT.

V usage is TRBV7-9 and J usage is TRBJ1-2; D not certain. Trimming cost V 3 bases and J 12 bases, with 17 bases left between them. CDR3 length equals 13 residues. CDR1 and CDR2 from the germline V gene are SEHNR and FQNEAQ (reference sequence). CDR3 residues: CASSLKWSRPNTF. CDR3 coding DNA: TGTGCCAGCAGCTTGAAATGGTCACGGCCCAACACCTTC.

With regard to this clonotype: This may arise from a read error, as a much more abundant clone is one base away. The chain combines TRBV7-6 with TRBJ1-1; no clear D gene. V lost 3 bases and J 3 bases, leaving 11 bases between the germline ends. The CDR3 runs to 14 residues. Germline V gene lookup returns CDR1 SGHVS and CDR2 FNYEAQ. The CDR3 region has the DNA TGTGCCAGCAGCTTCGACGCGAGGGACACTGAAGCTTTCTTT. Amino acids: CASSFDARDTEAFF.

This clonotype was recorded at least ten times. The chain employs TRBV7-9 and TRBJ1-4; D not resolved. Per germline, CDR1 SEHNR and CDR2 FQNEAQ (reference sequence). The CDR3 contains 14 residues. Trimming took 0 bases from V and 5 from J, leaving 7 bases between them. In nucleotides, the CDR3 is TGTGCCAGCAGCTTAGCCCATCCCAATGAAAAACTGTTTTTT. Amino acid sequence: CASSLAHPNEKLFF. Complete variable domain (other parts from reference TRBV7-9 and TRBJ1-4): DTGVSQNPRHKITKRGQNVTFRCDPISEHNRLYWYRQTLGQGPEFLTYFQNEAQLEKSRLLSDRFSAERPKGSFSTLEIQRTEQGDSAMYLCASSLAHPNEKLFFGSGTQLSVL.

This clonotype was found many times. The rearrangement joins TRBV7-9 to TRBJ1-2; no firm D call. The CDR3 loop spans 12 amino acids. The V end lost 1 base, the J end lost 8 bases, and 8 bases lay between the germline ends. Germline-derived CDR1 and CDR2 are SEHNR and FQNEAQ (reference sequence). The CDR3 nucleotides read TGTGCCAGCAGCTTAGTGGCGGGAGGCTACACCTTC. Translated: CASSLVAGGYTF.

This clonotype was observed many times. This chain connects TRBV7-9 to TRBJ2-5; weak D call: TRBD2 (5 bases). The V and J ends lost 7 bases and 2 bases respectively, with 14 bases between them. From germline, CDR1 is SEHNR and CDR2 FQNEAQ (reference sequence). The CDR3 extends over 14 amino acids. CDR3 residues: CASTEKEAQETQYF. CDR3 DNA sequence: TGTGCCAGCACGGAGAAGGAGGCTCAAGAGACCCAGTACTTC.

As to this clonotype: The CDR3 does not close with the conserved phenylalanine or tryptophan, likely indicating a read error. The chain employs TRBV10-2 and TRBJ1-6, with a weak D call TRBD1 (6 bases). In germline, CDR1 is WSHSY, CDR2 SAAADI. CDR3 size: 14 residues. The CDR3 nucleotides read TGTGCCAGCAGATCGACAGGAGATAATTCACCCCTCCACCTT. As protein: CASRSTGDNSPLHL.

This clonotype has only a few counts. The CDR3 bases are TGTGCCAGCAACCTGGGGGGCAACTATGGCTACACCTTC. Amino acid sequence: CASNLGGNYGYTF. The rearrangement links TRBV6-6 to TRBJ1-2, with D maybe TRBD1 (6 bases). V gave up 7 bases and J gave up 2 bases, with 11 bases separating them. The CDR3 is made up of 13 amino acids. The germline gives CDR1 MNHNY, CDR2 SVGAGI (reference sequence).

This clonotype came up many times. The chain combines TRBV5-1 with TRBJ2-7; 10 bases line up with TRBD1. Germline V gene lookup returns CDR1 SGHRS and CDR2 YFSETQ. This CDR3 has 13 amino acids. With 7 bases clipped from V and 5 bases from J, the junction kept 6 bases outside the gene matches. The CDR3 region has the DNA TGCGCCAGCCGTCCCGGGACAGGGGACGAGCAGTACTTC. It encodes CASRPGTGDEQYF.

This clonotype was counted only a few times. The chain couples TRBV19 to TRBJ2-7; TRBD1 matches 7 bases. V lost 4 bases, J lost 3 bases, and 9 bases stayed unmatched. Germline lookup yields CDR1 LNHDA and CDR2 SQIVND (reference sequence). This CDR3 region has 15 residues. Here the CDR3 DNA reads TGTGCCAGTAGTACGGTCGGGACAGTCATCTACGAGCAGTACTTC. It yields the protein CASSTVGTVIYEQYF.

This clonotype has a handful of counts. J is TRBJ2-7 and V is TRBV4-2; TRBD1 aligns across 9 bases. CDR3 length: 15 amino acids. The germline V gene encodes CDR1 LGHNA and CDR2 YNFKEQ. The V and J ends lost 1 base and 4 bases, in that order; junction bases with no gene match: 5. CDR3 residues: CASSQVTGQGYEQYF. The CDR3 DNA is TGTGCCAGCAGCCAAGTTACGGGACAGGGTTACGAGCAGTACTTC.

This clonotype was counted ten times or more. The CDR3 sequence: CSARGTSGSLSYEQYF. The CDR3 nucleotides read TGCAGTGCTAGAGGGACTAGCGGTAGTCTCTCCTACGAGCAGTACTTC. The chain is built from TRBV20-1 and TRBJ2-7, with 10 positions matching TRBD2. Germline trimming cut 1 base from V and 0 bases from J; bases unmatched to any gene: 6. Germline V lookup: CDR1 DFQATT, CDR2 SNEGSKA (reference sequence). This CDR3 is 16 amino acids long.

The V and J genes are TRBV25-1 and TRBJ1-6, with a weak D call TRBD1 (5 bases). The V gene's germline CDR1 is MGHDK and CDR2 SYGVNS. Deletions cut 1 base from V and 7 bases from J, with 11 bases between. CDR3 length: 15 amino acids. The CDR3 here is CASSEWGGVNSPLHF. The CDR3 nucleotides read TGTGCCAGCAGTGAATGGGGAGGGGTGAATTCACCCCTCCACTTT.

V usage is TRBV28 and J usage is TRBJ2-5, with 7 bases matching TRBD1. V was clipped by 6 bases and J by 3 bases; unmatched bases: 7. The CDR3 covers 14 residues. Germline assignment: CDR1 MDHEN and CDR2 SYDVKM. CDR3: CASRQPGQKETQYF. CDR3 DNA sequence: TGTGCCAGCAGACAACCGGGACAGAAAGAGACCCAGTACTTC.

The chain has TRBV10-3 and TRBJ1-2, with 7 bases that match TRBD1. Germline V lookup: CDR1 ENHRY, CDR2 SYGVKD. V gave up 4 bases and J gave up 8 bases; unmatched junction bases: 7. CDR3 length equals 13 residues. CDR3 amino acids: CAISGTGVDGYTF. The CDR3 nucleotides are TGTGCCATCAGTGGGACAGGCGTTGACGGCTACACCTTC.

In its sample, this clonotype was seen a few times. CDR3: CASSVTDLYGYTF. Written as DNA, the CDR3 is TGTGCCAGCAGCGTCACGGACCTCTATGGCTACACCTTC. J is TRBJ1-2 and V is TRBV9; D not certain. The CDR3 length is 13 residues. The germline V and J ends were trimmed by 2 bases and 4 bases, with 9 bases remaining between them. Germline V lookup: CDR1 SGDLS, CDR2 YYNGEE.

Remarks on this clonotype: One junction end disagrees with the germline gene, perhaps due to a read error. V and J are TRBV7-8 and TRBJ2-7; 8 bases align to TRBD1. The CDR3 is made up of 13 amino acids. The germline V gene has CDR1 SGHVS and CDR2 FQNEAQ. The CDR3 region is CASSPGQDYERYF. For the CDR3, the DNA is TGTGCCAGCAGCCCGGGACAGGACTACGAGCGGTACTTC.

In the case of this clonotype: The junction and the germline gene differ at one end; a read error may be behind it. V is TRBV29-1 and J is TRBJ1-2; 8 nucleotides line up with TRBD1. Germline V lookup: CDR1 SQVTM, CDR2 ANQGSEA. The CDR3 spans 15 residues. The CDR3 loop is CSVDLGQGAYYGHTF. Here the CDR3 DNA reads TGCAGCGTTGACCTGGGGCAGGGGGCTTACTATGGCCACACCTTC.

The chain has TRBV2 and TRBJ2-7; 10 nucleotides align to TRBD2. Trimming at V came to 8 bases and at J to 0 bases, leaving 10 bases not matched to a gene. The CDR3 covers 16 residues. CDR1 is SNHLY and CDR2 is FYNNEI in the germline V gene. The CDR3 nucleotides are TGTGCCAGCTTAACAGCGGGGGGGCCAAGCTCCTACGAGCAGTACTTC. Translation gives CASLTAGGPSSYEQYF.